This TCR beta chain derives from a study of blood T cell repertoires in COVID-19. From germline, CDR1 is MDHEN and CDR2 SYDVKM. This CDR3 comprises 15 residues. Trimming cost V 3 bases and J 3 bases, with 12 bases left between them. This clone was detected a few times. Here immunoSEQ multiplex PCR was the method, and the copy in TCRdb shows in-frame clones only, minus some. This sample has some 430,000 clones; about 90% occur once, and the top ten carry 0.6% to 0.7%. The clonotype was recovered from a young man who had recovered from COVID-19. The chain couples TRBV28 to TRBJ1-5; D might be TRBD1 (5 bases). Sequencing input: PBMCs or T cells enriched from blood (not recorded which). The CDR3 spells CASSFRGWLNQPQHF. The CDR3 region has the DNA TGTGCCAGCAGTTTCCGGGGGTGGCTCAATCAGCCCCAGCATTTT.